The 9 T cell receptor beta chains in this list originate from one sample, sequenced in a study of blood T cell repertoires in COVID-19 (TCRdb year 2020). Libraries came from the immunoSEQ multiplex PCR assay. TCRdb's version of the immuneACCESS table is confined to in-frame rearrangements and falls short of the full clone set. An unresolved V gene accounts for under half of the shortfall where checked; the remainder is of unknown origin. The sample includes around 76,000 clones, with 81% observed a single time. The leading ten clones occupy more than 0.7% of the sample. The sequenced sample was peripheral blood. The receptor source for this set is a woman aged 70-85 years with acute or convalescent COVID-19.

V gene TRBV27 combines with J gene TRBJ1-2; D remains unclear. The V gene lost 5 bases and the J gene lost 8 bases, with 12 bases spanning the gap. The V gene's germline CDR1 is MNHEY and CDR2 SMNVEV (reference sequence). The CDR3 spans 12 residues. The chain's CDR3 is CASSPRGRGYTF. Written as DNA, the CDR3 is TGTGCCAGCAGTCCCCGGGGTCGGGGCTACACCTTC.

This clone turned up a few times. The chain carries TRBV7-2 and TRBJ1-1; D perhaps matches TRBD1 (6 bases). Trimming pared 3 bases from V and 1 base from J, leaving 9 bases between. Germline V gives CDR1 SGHTA, CDR2 FQGNSA. There are 14 residues in the CDR3. The CDR3 sequence is CASSFGQPNTEAFF. The CDR3 DNA is TGTGCCAGCAGCTTCGGACAGCCGAACACTGAAGCTTTCTTT.

The rearrangement joins TRBV20-1 to TRBJ1-1; tentatively, D is TRBD1 (6 bases). The V end lost 7 bases, the J end lost 1 base, and 7 bases lay between the germline ends. This CDR3 contains 11 residues. Germline assignment: CDR1 DFQATT and CDR2 SNEGSKA (reference sequence). The CDR3 loop is CSGTENTEAFF. DNA for the CDR3: TGCAGTGGGACAGAGAACACTGAAGCTTTCTTT.

DNA for the CDR3: TGTGCCAGCGCCGGGACTAGCGATAGTGAGCAGTTCTTC. As protein: CASAGTSDSEQFF. V is TRBV7-8 and J is TRBJ2-1, with 10 positions matching TRBD2. The ends lost 8 bases at V and 9 bases at J; junction bases unmatched: 7. Per the germline V gene, CDR1 is SGHVS and CDR2 is FQNEAQ. The CDR3 is made up of 13 amino acids.

As DNA, the CDR3 is TGTGCTAGTGGTTTAGCCGCGGGGGTGATGAACACTGAAGCTTTCTTT. It encodes CASGLAAGVMNTEAFF. The chain uses TRBV12-5 and TRBJ1-1; a weak D match, TRBD1 (5 bases). V lost 3 bases to trimming and J lost 0 bases, with 14 bases between them. The CDR3 is 16 residues long. The germline V gene encodes CDR1 LGHNT and CDR2 FRNRAP.

The chain recombines TRBV7-8 with TRBJ2-7; D is possibly TRBD2 (5 bases). The CDR3 sequence is 16 residues long. Trimming pared 4 bases from V and 5 bases from J, leaving 21 bases between. Germline CDR1 and CDR2: SGHVS and FQNEAQ. The CDR3 sequence: CASSSRAVGSVDEQYF. CDR3 bases: TGTGCCAGCAGCTCTCGAGCAGTGGGGAGCGTCGACGAGCAGTACTTC.

The table lists this clone with a count of one. The chain combines TRBV27 with TRBJ1-1; TRBD1 agrees at 7 bases. Trimming removed 0 bases from V and 6 bases from J; junction bases left unmatched: 7. The CDR3 covers 15 residues. Germline V CDR1 and CDR2: MNHEY, SMNVEV (reference sequence). CDR3: CASSLSGRGLAEAFF. The CDR3 coding sequence is TGTGCCAGCAGTTTATCGGGCAGGGGGTTAGCTGAAGCTTTCTTT.

The chain has TRBV19 and TRBJ2-7; 9 bases align to TRBD1. Losses at the gene ends were 3 bases for V and 2 bases for J; bases not matched to a gene: 5. Germline CDR1 is LNHDA and CDR2 is SQIVND (reference sequence). This CDR3 contains 15 residues. CDR3 residues: CASSMMGQGTYEQYF. The CDR3 nucleotides are TGTGCCAGTAGTATGATGGGACAGGGAACCTACGAGCAGTACTTC.

The chain employs TRBV28 and TRBJ1-1; no definite D call. Looked up from germline, CDR1 is MDHEN and CDR2 is SYDVKM. V shed 1 base and J shed 3 bases, with 9 bases lying between them. The length of the CDR3 is 14 residues. The CDR3 is CASSLSGGYTEAFF. The CDR3, as DNA: TGTGCCAGCAGTTTATCAGGAGGATACACTGAAGCTTTCTTT.